Listed below are T cell receptor beta chains from one sample, sequenced in a study of blood T cell repertoires in COVID-19. Libraries were prepared by immunoSEQ multiplex PCR; TCRdb keeps only in-frame clonotypes and omits some of them. The data contain some 160,000 clones, around nine tenths of them seen just once; the ten biggest clones take up about 9.3%. Sample: peripheral blood. The origin of the receptors is a woman aged 70-85 years with COVID-19, enrolled during active disease. The CDR3 runs from the conserved cysteine through the conserved F or W. The D gene is left open where the match is weak. Some rows have no size entry. The others give once, few or many, or a class for an expanded clone.

j_call	v_call	d_call	clone_size	cdr3_nt	cdr3_aa
TRBJ2-7	TRBV28	NA	NA	TGTGCCAGCAAAGGGTCAGGGTGGATCGGCTACGAGCAGTACTTC	CASKGSGWIGYEQYF
TRBJ2-1	TRBV15	NA	NA	TGTGCCACCAGCAGAGACCACACAACAGTGAGAACCCCCGATGAGCAGTTCTTC	CATSRDHTTVRTPDEQFF
TRBJ1-2	TRBV20-1	NA	NA	TGCAGTGCTAGCCCAGGGCCCGGCTACACCTTC	CSASPGPGYTF
TRBJ2-7	TRBV18	TRBD1	NA	TGTGCCAGCTCACCAATGTCGGGGACAGGAACCTACGAGCAGTACTTC	CASSPMSGTGTYEQYF
TRBJ1-5	TRBV28	TRBD1	NA	TGTGCCAGCCGTATCCCGGGACAGATTAATCAGCCCCAGCATTTT	CASRIPGQINQPQHF
TRBJ1-4	TRBV19	NA	NA	TGTGCCAGTAGTAGGCCTCCAGGGTTTAAGAATGAAAAACTGTTTTTT	CASSRPPGFKNEKLFF
TRBJ1-1	TRBV14	NA	NA	TGTGCCAGCAGCCAGTCTCCTTACCAGGGAACTGAAGCTTTCTTT	CASSQSPYQGTEAFF
TRBJ1-1	TRBV6-4	NA	NA	TGTGCCAGCAGTGACAGGGGAATGAACACTGAAGCTTTCTTT	CASSDRGMNTEAFF
TRBJ2-7	TRBV5-1	NA	NA	TGCGCCAGCAGCCTCGGAGCCTACGAGCAGTACTTC	CASSLGAYEQYF
TRBJ1-4	TRBV19	TRBD1	NA	TGTGCCAGTAGTCTCAACAGGGGCAGGGATGAAAAACTGTTTTTT	CASSLNRGRDEKLFF
TRBJ1-3	TRBV30	TRBD1	NA	TGTGCCTGGAGTCGGGACAGTGGAAACACCATATATTTT	CAWSRDSGNTIYF
TRBJ1-2	TRBV7-6	TRBD1	NA	TGTGCCAGCAGCTTCCAGGGAGGACAGGGTTTAGTCTATGGCTACACCTTC	CASSFQGGQGLVYGYTF
TRBJ1-5	TRBV30	TRBD1	NA	TGTGCCTGGAACGACAGGGACCAGCCCCAGCATTTT	CAWNDRDQPQHF
TRBJ1-2	TRBV5-1	TRBD1	NA	TGCGCCAGCAGTTCGGACAGGGGAATTTATGGCTACACCTTC	CASSSDRGIYGYTF
TRBJ1-4	TRBV7-9	NA	NA	TGTGCCAGCAGCGTCACAGGGAAACTGTTTTTT	CASSVTGKLFF
TRBJ2-7	TRBV3-1/TRBV3-2	TRBD1	NA	TGTGCCAGCAGCTCCTCGGCAGGGGGTACCTACGAGCAGTACTTC	CASSSSAGGTYEQYF
TRBJ1-2	TRBV4-1	NA	NA	TGCGCCAGCAGCCAAGATCCCGGGGACCCTCGGGGGACCTATGGCTACACCTTC	CASSQDPGDPRGTYGYTF
TRBJ2-4	TRBV5-1	TRBD1	NA	TGCGCCAGCAGTTTACGACAGGGCACCGAAAACATTCAGTACTTC	CASSLRQGTENIQYF
TRBJ2-1	TRBV6-6	TRBD2	NA	TGTGCCAGCAGTCCCTCGGGACTAGCGGGGGCCGTTGAGCAGTTCTTC	CASSPSGLAGAVEQFF
TRBJ1-6	TRBV9	TRBD1	NA	TGTGCCAGCAGCAGGACAGGGCAGGGGAATTCACCCCTCCACTTT	CASSRTGQGNSPLHF
TRBJ1-4	TRBV29-1	NA	NA	TGCAGCGGTCTACCGGGATATGTTTTGTATTTGGATGAAAAACTGTTTTTT	CSGLPGYVLYLDEKLFF
TRBJ2-7	TRBV7-8	TRBD2	NA	TGTGCCACCAGGACTAGCGGGGTCTACGAGCAGTACTTC	CATRTSGVYEQYF
TRBJ1-2	TRBV7-3	NA	NA	TGTGCCAGCAGCTCCGACAGGCACTATGGCTACACCTTC	CASSSDRHYGYTF
TRBJ1-5	TRBV7-8	TRBD1	NA	TGTGCCAGCAGCCACAGGGGTCAGCCCCAGCATTTT	CASSHRGQPQHF
TRBJ2-2	TRBV30	TRBD2	NA	TGTGCCTGGGGACCGGGACTAGTAAACACCGGGGAGCTGTTTTTT	CAWGPGLVNTGELFF
TRBJ1-2	TRBV6-1	NA	NA	TGTGCCAGCAGTGAAGTACAGGGCTATGGCTACACCTTC	CASSEVQGYGYTF
TRBJ1-4	TRBV7-8	TRBD1	NA	TGTGCCAGCAGCTCGGCCGTAGGGGGCTTAGGACTGTTTTTT	CASSSAVGGLGLFF
TRBJ2-5	TRBV5-1	TRBD2	once	TGCGCCAGCAGCTCTAGCGGGGGGGCTGAGACCCAGTACTTC	CASSSSGGAETQYF